Following are 9 T cell receptor beta chains from one sample sequenced in a study of T cells in severe cutaneous drug reactions. The iRepertoire multiplex PCR system with TCR subtype-specific primers built both bulk and single-cell libraries. Reprocessing the multiplex PCR reads, TCRdb reports a single entry for every CDR3 protein and omits DNA. The sample data list just over 20,000 distinct CDR3 sequences. The patients sequenced had a carbamazepine-induced Stevens-Johnson syndrome or toxic epidermal necrolysis reaction. The sequencing input was PBMCs. These receptors all stem from a human donor with toxic epidermal necrolysis, a severe cutaneous drug reaction.

The chain combines TRBV18 with TRBJ2-3; TCRdb indicates TRBD2, and absent DNA this call remains unverified. CDR3 length equals 17 residues. In germline, CDR1 is KGHSH, CDR2 LQKENI. CDR3 region: CASSPGTNVDSTDTQYF.

The CDR3 region is CASSQLLKQFF. The genes are TRBV14 and TRBJ2-1. The CDR3 has 11 residues. From germline, CDR1 is SGHDN and CDR2 FVKESK.

The rearrangement uses TRBV13 and TRBJ2-1; as DNA is missing, the TRBD2 call by TCRdb cannot be tested. The germline CDR1 and CDR2 sequences are PRHDT and FYEKMQ (reference sequence). The CDR3 sequence is 15 residues long. This CDR3 reads CASSLVRENRDEQFF. Supplemented by reference TRBV13 and TRBJ2-1, the full variable domain reads AAGVIQSPRHLIKEKRETATLKCYPIPRHDTVYWYQQGPGQDPQFLISFYEKMQSDKGSIPDRFSAQQFSDYHSELNMSSLELGDSALYFCASSLVRENRDEQFFGPGTRLTVL.

The rearrangement uses TRBV5-4 and TRBJ1-2; absent DNA, TCRdb's TRBD1 call cannot be checked. The CDR3 spans 15 residues. Germline loops: CDR1 SGHNT, CDR2 YYREEE (reference sequence). This chain's CDR3 is CASRVDRGFNYGYTF.

The rearrangement joins TRBV20-1 to TRBJ1-3; TCRdb returns TRBD1, unconfirmable since there is no DNA. Germline V lookup: CDR1 DFQATT, CDR2 SNEGSKA (reference sequence). The CDR3 covers 16 residues. CDR3 residues: CSATPGSGFSGNTIYF.

The V and J genes are TRBV6-1 and TRBJ1-5. Per germline, CDR1 MNHNS and CDR2 SASEGT. CDR3 length: 15 amino acids. The CDR3 region is CASSEAPGGNQPQHF.

This rearrangement joins TRBV10-3 to TRBJ2-7. Germline CDR1 and CDR2: ENHRY and SYGVKD. This CDR3 is built from 16 residues. CDR3: CAISESPSGIPDEQYF.

The rearrangement links TRBV18 to TRBJ1-5; the D call of TRBD1 rests on TCRdb alone, since no DNA is present to check it. The CDR3 contains 13 residues. Per the germline V gene, CDR1 is KGHSH and CDR2 is LQKENI. The CDR3 sequence: CASSPTGFEPQHF.

This chain links TRBV20-1 with TRBJ2-3; the D call of TRBD1 rests on TCRdb alone, since no DNA is present to check it. Germline CDR1 is DFQATT and CDR2 is SNEGSKA (reference sequence). The CDR3 extends over 13 amino acids. The CDR3 spells CRLGQGATDTQYF.